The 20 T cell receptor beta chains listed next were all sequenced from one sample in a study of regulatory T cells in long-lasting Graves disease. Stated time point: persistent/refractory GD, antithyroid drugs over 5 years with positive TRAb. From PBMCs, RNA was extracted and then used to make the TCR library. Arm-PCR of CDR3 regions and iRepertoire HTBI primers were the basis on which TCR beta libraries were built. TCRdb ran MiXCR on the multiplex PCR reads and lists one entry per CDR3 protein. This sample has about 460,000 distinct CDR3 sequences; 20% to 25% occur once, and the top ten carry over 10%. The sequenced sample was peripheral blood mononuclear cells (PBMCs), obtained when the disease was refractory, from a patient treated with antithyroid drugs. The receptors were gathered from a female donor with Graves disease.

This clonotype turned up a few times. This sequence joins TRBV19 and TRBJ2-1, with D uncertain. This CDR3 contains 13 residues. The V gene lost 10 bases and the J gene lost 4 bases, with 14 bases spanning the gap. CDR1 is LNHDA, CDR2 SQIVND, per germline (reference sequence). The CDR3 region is CATANWQYNEQFF. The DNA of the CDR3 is TGTGCCACCGCTAACTGGCAGTACAATGAGCAGTTCTTC.

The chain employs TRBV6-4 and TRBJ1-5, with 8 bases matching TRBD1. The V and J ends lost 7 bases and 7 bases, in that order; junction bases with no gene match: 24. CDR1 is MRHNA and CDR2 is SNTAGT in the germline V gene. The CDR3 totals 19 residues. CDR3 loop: CASNKMLGSEGTGSQPQHF. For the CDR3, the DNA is TGTGCCAGCAATAAAATGTTAGGGTCGGAAGGGACAGGCTCCCAGCCCCAGCATTTT.

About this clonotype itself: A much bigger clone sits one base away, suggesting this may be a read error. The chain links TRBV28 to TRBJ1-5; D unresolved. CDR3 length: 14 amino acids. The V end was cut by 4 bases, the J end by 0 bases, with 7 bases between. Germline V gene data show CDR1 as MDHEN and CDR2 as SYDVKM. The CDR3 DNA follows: TGTGCCAGCAGTTCGAAGTATAGCAATCAGCCCCAGCATTTT. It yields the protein CASSSKYSNQPQHF.

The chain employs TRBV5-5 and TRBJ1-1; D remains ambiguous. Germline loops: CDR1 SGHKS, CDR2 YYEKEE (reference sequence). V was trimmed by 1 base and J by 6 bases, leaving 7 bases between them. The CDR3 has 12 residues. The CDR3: CASSLWGAEAFF. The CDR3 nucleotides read TGTGCCAGCAGCTTGTGGGGTGCTGAAGCTTTCTTT.

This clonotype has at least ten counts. Here the CDR3 reads CASSPNRDNTEAFF. The CDR3 DNA reads as TGTGCCAGCTCACCTAACAGGGATAACACTGAAGCTTTCTTT. V and J are TRBV18 and TRBJ1-1; TRBD1 might be the D (6 bases). Germline CDR1 is KGHSH and CDR2 is LQKENI. The V gene lost 3 bases and the J gene lost 2 bases, with 10 bases spanning the gap. The CDR3 consists of 14 residues. The full variable domain, rest sourced from reference TRBV18 and TRBJ1-1, is NAGVMQNPRHLVRRRGQEARLRCSPMKGHSHVYWYRQLPEEGLKFMVYLQKENIIDESGMPKERFSAEFPKEGPSILRIQQVVRGDSAAYFCASSPNRDNTEAFFGQGTRLTVV.

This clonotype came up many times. This chain's CDR3 is CASSLGVGGRQETQYF. CDR3 DNA: TGTGCCAGCAGTTTAGGAGTCGGGGGGCGACAAGAGACCCAGTACTTC. The genes are TRBV28 and TRBJ2-5; D perhaps matches TRBD2 (7 bases). CDR1 and CDR2 (germline): MDHEN, SYDVKM. The CDR3 has 16 residues. The ends were cut back, 2 bases at V and 2 bases at J, with 15 bases in the middle.

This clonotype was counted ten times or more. Here the CDR3 DNA reads TGCAGCGTTGAAGCGGGACAGGGAATCGACGGCTACACCTTC. Translating gives CSVEAGQGIDGYTF. The genes are TRBV29-1 and TRBJ1-2; 9 nucleotides line up with TRBD1. J gave up 8 bases and V 1 base, and 8 bases lay outside the gene matches. The germline V gene encodes CDR1 SQVTM and CDR2 ANQGSEA. The CDR3 sequence is 14 residues long.

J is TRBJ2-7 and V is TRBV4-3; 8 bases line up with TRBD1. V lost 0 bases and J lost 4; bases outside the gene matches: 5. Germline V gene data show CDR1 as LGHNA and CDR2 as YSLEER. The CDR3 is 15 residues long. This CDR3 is CASSQDKDRAYEQYF. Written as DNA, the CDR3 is TGCGCCAGCAGCCAAGATAAGGACAGGGCTTACGAGCAGTACTTC.

For the CDR3, the DNA is TGTGCCAGCGGCGGGAGCAACACAGATACGCAGTATTTT. Residues: CASGGSNTDTQYF. The chain links TRBV6-1 to TRBJ2-3, with 7 bases that match TRBD2. The CDR3 extends over 13 amino acids. The V and J ends lost 8 bases and 2 bases, in that order; junction bases with no gene match: 4. Germline values: CDR1 MNHNS, CDR2 SASEGT.

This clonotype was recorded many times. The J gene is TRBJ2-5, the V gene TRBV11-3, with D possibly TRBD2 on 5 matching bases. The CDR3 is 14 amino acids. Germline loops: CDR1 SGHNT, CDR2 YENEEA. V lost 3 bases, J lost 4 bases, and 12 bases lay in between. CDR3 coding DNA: TGTGCCAGCAGCTTCGAGGGTGACCGAGAGACCCAGTACTTC. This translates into CASSFEGDRETQYF.

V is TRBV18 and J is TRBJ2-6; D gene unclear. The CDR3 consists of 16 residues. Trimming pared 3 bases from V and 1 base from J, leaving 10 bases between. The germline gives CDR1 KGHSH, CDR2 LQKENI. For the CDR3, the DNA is TGTGCCAGCTCACCCGATTCGCCATCTGGGGCCAACGTCCTGACTTTC. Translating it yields CASSPDSPSGANVLTF.

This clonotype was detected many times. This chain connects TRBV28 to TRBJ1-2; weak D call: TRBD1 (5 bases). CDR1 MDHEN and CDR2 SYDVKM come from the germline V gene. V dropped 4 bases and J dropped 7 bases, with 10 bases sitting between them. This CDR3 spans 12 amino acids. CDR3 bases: TGTGCCAGCAGTTGGGGACGGGGTGGCTACACCTTC. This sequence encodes CASSWGRGGYTF.

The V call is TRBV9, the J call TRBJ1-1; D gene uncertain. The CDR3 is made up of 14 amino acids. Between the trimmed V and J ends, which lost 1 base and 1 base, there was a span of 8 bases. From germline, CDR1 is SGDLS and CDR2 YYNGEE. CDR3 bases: TGTGCCAGCAGCGTAAATATCGAGAACACTGAAGCTTTCTTT. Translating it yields CASSVNIENTEAFF.

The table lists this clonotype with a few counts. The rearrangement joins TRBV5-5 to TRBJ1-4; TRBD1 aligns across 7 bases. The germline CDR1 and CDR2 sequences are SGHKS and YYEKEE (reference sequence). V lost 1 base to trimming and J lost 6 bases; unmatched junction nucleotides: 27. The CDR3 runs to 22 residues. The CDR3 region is CASSLKAMGGTVRAELYEKLFF. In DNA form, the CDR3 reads TGTGCCAGCAGCTTGAAAGCAATGGGAGGGACAGTCAGGGCCGAACTCTATGAAAAACTGTTTTTT.

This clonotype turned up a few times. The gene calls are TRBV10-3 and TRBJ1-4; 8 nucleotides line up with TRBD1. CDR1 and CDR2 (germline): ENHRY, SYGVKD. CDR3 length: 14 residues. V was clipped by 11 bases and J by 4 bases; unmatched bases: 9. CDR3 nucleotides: TGTGCCTCAGCACGCGACAGGGGTAATGAAAAACTGTTTTTT. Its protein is CASARDRGNEKLFF.

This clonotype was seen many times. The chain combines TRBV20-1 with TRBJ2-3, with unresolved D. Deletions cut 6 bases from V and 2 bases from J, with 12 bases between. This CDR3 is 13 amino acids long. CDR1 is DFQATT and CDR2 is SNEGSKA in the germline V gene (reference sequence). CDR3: CSAGRSSTDTQYF. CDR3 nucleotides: TGCAGTGCAGGCAGGAGTTCCACAGATACGCAGTATTTT.

CDR3 sequence (DNA): TGTGCCAGCAGCCAAGGGCCGGGAGAGGATTCACCCCTCCACTTT. Its translation is CASSQGPGEDSPLHF. The V gene is TRBV3-1, the J gene TRBJ1-6; D uncertain. CDR1 is LGHDT, CDR2 YNNKEL, per germline (reference sequence). The germline V and J ends were trimmed by 1 base and 8 bases, with 12 bases remaining between them. The CDR3 is 15 amino acids.

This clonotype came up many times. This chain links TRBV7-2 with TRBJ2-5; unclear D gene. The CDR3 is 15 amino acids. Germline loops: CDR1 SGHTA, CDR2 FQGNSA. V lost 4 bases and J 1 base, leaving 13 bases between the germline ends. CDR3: CASSSLGGVQETQYF. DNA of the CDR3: TGTGCCAGCAGCTCCCTCGGCGGAGTCCAAGAGACCCAGTACTTC.

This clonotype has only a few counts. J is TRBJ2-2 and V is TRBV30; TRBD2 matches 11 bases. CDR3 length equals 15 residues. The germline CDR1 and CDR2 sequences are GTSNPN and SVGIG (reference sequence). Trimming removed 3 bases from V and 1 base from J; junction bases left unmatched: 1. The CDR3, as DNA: TGTGCCTGGAGGCTAGCGGGGGGGAACACCGGGGAGCTGTTTTTT. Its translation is CAWRLAGGNTGELFF.

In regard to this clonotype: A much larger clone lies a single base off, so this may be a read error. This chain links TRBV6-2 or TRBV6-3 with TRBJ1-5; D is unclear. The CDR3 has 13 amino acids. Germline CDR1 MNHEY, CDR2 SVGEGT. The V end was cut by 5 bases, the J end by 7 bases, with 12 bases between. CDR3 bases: TGTGCCAGCAGTCCCTCAGGTTGGCAGCCCCAGCATTTT. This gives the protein CASSPSGWQPQHF.